The text below deals with one TCR beta chain. V was clipped by 6 bases and J by 4 bases, with 12 bases between them. This CDR3 region has 13 residues. Germline CDR1 MNHNY, CDR2 SVGAGI (reference sequence). This record belongs to a study of patients and donors after allogeneic stem cell transplantation. TCRdb itself ran the RT-PCR reads through MiXCR, one entry per CDR3 protein. The table includes about 960,000 distinct CDR3 sequences, about a sixth detected once. The clonotype comes from a human donor who was either an allogeneic HSCT recipient or a stem cell or donor lymphocyte infusion donor (not recorded which). It is not recorded whose cells these are; they may come from a transplant donor. The source material was blood, either unsorted or a sorted T cell fraction (not recorded which). V gene TRBV6-6 combines with J gene TRBJ1-1, with D unclear. The CDR3 sequence: CASSTARGTEAFF. In DNA, the CDR3 is TGTGCCAGCAGCACGGCGCGGGGCACTGAAGCTTTCTTT.